This T cell receptor (beta chain) was sequenced for a study of T cell repertoires in cytomegalovirus infection (dated by TCRdb to about 2019). At the level of the whole study: Recently identified HLA-C-restricted CMV epitopes, whose presentation resists viral immunomodulation, were targeted by peptide stimulations together with well-studied HLA-B-restricted epitopes. Donor HLA type was relevant to the analysis, because carriage of CMV infection together with the matching HLA type was indicated by public TCR beta signatures. What the work shows at the level of the full study, not this receptor alone: The ex vivo response was dominated by HLA-C-restricted CMV-specific TCR beta clonotypes, which also provided the single most frequent clonotype in two of eight donors. Carriers of CMV infection plus the relevant HLA type were discriminated by the cumulative frequency of public TCR beta family members in the study cohort and in an independent approximately 360-donor cohort.

The sequencing machine was an Illumina HiSeq 1500. Using fastp trimming at Q25 and MiXCR clonotype assembly, TCRdb reanalyzed the public sequencing data and kept in-frame beta chains. Rows merge per CDR3 protein into single entries with the most common DNA and genes. The table for this sample lists hundreds of thousands of distinct CDR3 sequences; approximately 42% of them were counted only once. The ten largest clones capture 40% to 50% of the sample. The sample's treatment or condition label is to be understood as: in vitro stimulation with specific CMV peptide epitopes to enrich CMV-specific T cells. Cut back by 5 bases and 6 bases, the V and J ends lie 16 bases apart. The germline V gene encodes CDR1 SGHAT and CDR2 FQNNGV. The CDR3 has 14 amino acids, counting the end cysteine and phenylalanine. Only the CDR3 part of the read is kept: 42 bases, read in frame from the first base. With regard to this clonotype: What this receptor recognizes is not known. Within one base of it there is no much larger clone, and no base qualities were kept.

The V gene is TRBV11-2 and the J gene is TRBJ1-2; possibly the D gene is TRBD1, per 6 matching bases. The sequenced sample was cultured PBMCs, obtained from culture after CMV antigen stimulation. This clonotype was sampled from a human donor in good health (CMV status not recorded). Some clones in this sample may be carry-over from other donors' samples. The CDR3 protein sequence reads: CASSRPDSLDGYTF. The bases read TGTGCCAGCAGCCGACCGGACAGTCTCGATGGCTACACCTTC.